This T cell receptor (beta chain) was recorded in a study of shared clonotypes between healthy human individuals. Germline V gene sequence: CDR1 SGHTA, CDR2 FQGNSA. V dropped 1 base and J dropped 4 bases, with 8 bases sitting between them. The CDR3 consists of 14 residues. The run depth of the assay was deep. The replicate PCRs on unsorted PBMC were given approximately 300 ng DNA, which is tens of thousands of T cell genomes. On ten immunoSEQ deep assay plates, unsorted PBMC DNA was sequenced. Sequenced by immunoSEQ multiplex PCR; TCRdb stores in-frame clones only, minus some. The sample yields some 490,000 clones, approximately 78% seen once.

The sequence was collected from a woman aged 40 to 49 in good health. Some clones in this sample may be carry-over from other donors' samples. Sequencing used PBMCs. V is TRBV7-2 and J is TRBJ2-1; D is uncertain. The CDR3 DNA is TGTGCCAGCAGCTTAGTGTCCATGTACAATGAGCAGTTCTTC. Protein: CASSLVSMYNEQFF.